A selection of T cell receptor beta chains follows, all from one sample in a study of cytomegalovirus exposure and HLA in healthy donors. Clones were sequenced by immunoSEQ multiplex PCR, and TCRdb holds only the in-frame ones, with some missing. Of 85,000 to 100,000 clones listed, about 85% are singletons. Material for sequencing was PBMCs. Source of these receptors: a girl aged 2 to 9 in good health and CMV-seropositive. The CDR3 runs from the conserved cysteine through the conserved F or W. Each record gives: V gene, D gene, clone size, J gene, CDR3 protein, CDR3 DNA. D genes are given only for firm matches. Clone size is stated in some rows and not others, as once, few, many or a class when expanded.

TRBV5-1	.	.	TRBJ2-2	CASSLSIQRNTGELFF	TGCGCCAGCAGCTTGAGTATCCAGCGGAACACCGGGGAGCTGTTTTTT
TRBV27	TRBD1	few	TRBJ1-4	CATGQGAATNEKLFF	TGTGCCACAGGACAGGGGGCCGCAACTAATGAAAAACTGTTTTTT
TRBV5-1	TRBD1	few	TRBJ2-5	CASRWEGGETQYF	TGCGCCAGCAGGTGGGAAGGGGGCGAGACCCAGTACTTC
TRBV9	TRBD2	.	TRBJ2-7	CASSVDGSGRGYEQYF	TGTGCCAGCAGCGTAGATGGTAGCGGGAGGGGCTACGAGCAGTACTTC
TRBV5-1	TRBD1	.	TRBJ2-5	CASSLGWDRQETQYF	TGCGCCAGCAGCTTGGGATGGGACAGACAAGAGACCCAGTACTTC
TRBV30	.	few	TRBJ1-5	CAWSVRAGDLGNQPQHF	TGTGCCTGGAGTGTACGTGCGGGGGACTTGGGCAATCAGCCCCAGCATTTT
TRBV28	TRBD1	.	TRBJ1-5	CASSLDRAYQPQHF	TGTGCCAGCAGTTTAGACAGGGCTTATCAGCCCCAGCATTTT
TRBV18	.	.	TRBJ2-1	CASSPDRTQNEQFF	TGTGCCAGCTCACCAGACAGGACACAGAATGAGCAGTTCTTC
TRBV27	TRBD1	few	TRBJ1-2	CASSLSKRGHYGYTF	TGTGCCAGCAGTTTATCGAAGAGGGGGCACTATGGCTACACCTTC
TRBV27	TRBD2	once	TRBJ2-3	CASSKREGTDTQYF	TGTGCCAGCAGCAAGCGGGAAGGGACAGATACGCAGTATTTT
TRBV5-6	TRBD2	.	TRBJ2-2	CASSLFSGTNTGELFF	TGTGCCAGCAGCTTATTTAGCGGGACGAACACCGGGGAGCTGTTTTTT
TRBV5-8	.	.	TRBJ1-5	CASSSFRTGNQPQHF	TGTGCCAGCAGCTCCTTTCGAACGGGCAATCAGCCCCAGCATTTT
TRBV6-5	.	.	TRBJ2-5	CASSYSQGPGGETQYF	TGTGCCAGCAGTTACTCCCAGGGCCCAGGAGGGGAGACCCAGTACTTC
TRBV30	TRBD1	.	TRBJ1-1	CAWSRRTGNTEAFF	TGTGCCTGGAGTAGAAGGACAGGAAACACTGAAGCTTTCTTT
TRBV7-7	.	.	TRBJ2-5	CASSLMAGAQETQYF	TGTGCCAGCAGCTTAATGGCTGGGGCCCAAGAGACCCAGTACTTC
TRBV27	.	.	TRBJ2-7	CASIRGYEQYF	TGTGCCAGCATTAGGGGCTACGAGCAGTACTTC
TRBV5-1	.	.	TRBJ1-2	CASSPDSIYGYTF	TGCGCCAGCAGCCCGGACAGCATCTATGGCTACACCTTC
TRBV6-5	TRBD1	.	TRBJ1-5	CASSPTTGVGQPQHF	TGTGCCAGCAGTCCTACAACAGGGGTGGGTCAGCCCCAGCATTTT
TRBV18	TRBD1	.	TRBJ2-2	CASSPRDRVPFDAGELFF	TGTGCCAGCTCACCCCGGGACAGGGTCCCTTTTGATGCCGGGGAGCTGTTTTTT
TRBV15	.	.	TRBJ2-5	CATAGHKGETQYF	TGTGCCACCGCGGGGCACAAAGGAGAGACCCAGTACTTC
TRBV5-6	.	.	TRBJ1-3	CASSLGQANTIYF	TGTGCCAGCAGCTTGGGACAGGCAAACACCATATATTTT
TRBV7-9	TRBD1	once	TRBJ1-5	CASSPGGSNQPQHF	TGTGCCAGCAGCCCAGGGGGAAGCAATCAGCCCCAGCATTTT
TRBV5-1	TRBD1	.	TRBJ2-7	CASSLVTGENEQYF	TGCGCCAGCAGCTTAGTGACAGGGGAGAACGAGCAGTACTTC
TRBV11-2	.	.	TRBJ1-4	CASSPWGDEKLFF	TGTGCCAGCAGTCCCTGGGGGGATGAAAAACTGTTTTTT
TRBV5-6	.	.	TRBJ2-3	CASTKTFTASMSYF	TGTGCCAGCACCAAGACTTTCACGGCGAGTATGTCGTATTTT
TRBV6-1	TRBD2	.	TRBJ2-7	CASSEVAGESYEQYF	TGTGCCAGCAGTGAAGTTGCGGGAGAGTCCTACGAGCAGTACTTC
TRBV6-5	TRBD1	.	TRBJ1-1	CASSYSTRGQGAAFF	TGTGCCAGCAGTTACTCGACGAGGGGGCAGGGTGCAGCTTTCTTT
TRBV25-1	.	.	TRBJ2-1	CASSARLLSNEQFF	TGTGCCAGCAGTGCGCGGCTCCTGTCCAATGAGCAGTTCTTC
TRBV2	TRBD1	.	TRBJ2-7	CASMADRVYEQYF	TGTGCCAGCATGGCGGACAGGGTCTACGAGCAGTACTTC
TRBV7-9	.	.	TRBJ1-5	CASSYLNNQPQHF	TGTGCCAGCAGCTACTTAAACAATCAGCCCCAGCATTTT
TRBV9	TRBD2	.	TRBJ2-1	CASSFGLAGTYNEQFF	TGTGCCAGCAGCTTCGGTCTAGCGGGAACCTACAATGAGCAGTTCTTC
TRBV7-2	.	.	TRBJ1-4	CASSLGGGPNEKLFF	TGTGCCAGCAGCTTAGGGGGAGGGCCCAATGAAAAACTGTTTTTT
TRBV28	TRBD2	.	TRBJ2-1	CASSRRGSHNEQFF	TGTGCCAGCAGCCGGCGGGGGAGCCACAATGAGCAGTTCTTC
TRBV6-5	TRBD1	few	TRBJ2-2	CASSSGDRAGELFF	TGTGCCAGCAGTTCAGGGGACAGGGCCGGGGAGCTGTTTTTT
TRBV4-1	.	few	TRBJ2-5	CASSQPPQGGTQYF	TGCGCCAGCAGCCAACCTCCCCAGGGAGGGACCCAGTACTTC
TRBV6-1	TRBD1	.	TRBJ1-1	CASSDRGYMNTEAFF	TGTGCCAGCAGTGACAGGGGGTACATGAACACTGAAGCTTTCTTT
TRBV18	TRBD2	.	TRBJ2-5	CASSPPGLGVETQYF	TGTGCCAGCTCACCACCGGGACTAGGGGTGGAGACCCAGTACTTC
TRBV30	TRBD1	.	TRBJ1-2	CAWIPSPGGYGYTF	TGTGCCTGGATCCCATCCCCAGGGGGCTACGGCTACACCTTC
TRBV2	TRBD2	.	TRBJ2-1	CASTSSGFNEQFF	TGTGCCAGTACGTCTAGCGGGTTCAATGAGCAGTTCTTC
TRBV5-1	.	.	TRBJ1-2	CASSWENNYGYTF	TGCGCCAGCAGCTGGGAGAACAACTATGGCTACACCTTC
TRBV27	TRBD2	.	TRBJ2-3	CASSPYLAGGTDTQYF	TGTGCCAGCAGTCCATATCTAGCGGGAGGAACAGATACGCAGTATTTT
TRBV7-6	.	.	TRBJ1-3	CASSSEAYYGNTIYF	TGTGCCAGCAGTTCTGAGGCCTATTATGGAAACACCATATATTTT
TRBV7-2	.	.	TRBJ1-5	CASSETYNQPQHF	TGTGCCAGCAGCGAAACTTACAATCAGCCCCAGCATTTT
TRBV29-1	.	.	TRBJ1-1	CSVRGQMQGSNTEAFF	TGCAGCGTTAGGGGTCAAATGCAGGGTTCGAACACTGAAGCTTTCTTT
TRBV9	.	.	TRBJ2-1	CASSLLPPPGEQFF	TGTGCCAGCAGCCTTTTGCCCCCCCCGGGTGAGCAGTTCTTC
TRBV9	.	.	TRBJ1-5	CASSPSTPGQPQHF	TGTGCCAGCAGTCCCTCAACCCCAGGGCAGCCCCAGCATTTT
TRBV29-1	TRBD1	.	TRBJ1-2	CSVTGTGEGYTF	TGCAGCGTTACCGGGACAGGGGAAGGCTACACCTTC
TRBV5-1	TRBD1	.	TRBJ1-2	CASSPPTGGDGGYTF	TGCGCCAGCAGCCCCCCGACAGGGGGTGATGGTGGCTACACCTTC
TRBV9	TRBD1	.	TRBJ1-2	CASSKSVAGTAFRF	TGTGCCAGCAGCAAAAGCGTCGCCGGGACAGCTTTCCGCTTC
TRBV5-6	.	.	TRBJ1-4	CASSFGTVEKLFF	TGTGCCAGCAGCTTTGGCACAGTTGAAAAACTGTTTTTT
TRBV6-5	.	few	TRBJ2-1	CASSLGAEQFF	TGTGCCAGCAGTCTAGGGGCTGAGCAGTTCTTC
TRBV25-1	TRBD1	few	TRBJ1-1	CASSATDRATEAFF	TGTGCCAGCAGTGCGACGGACAGGGCCACTGAAGCTTTCTTT
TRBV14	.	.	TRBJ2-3	CASSPLGWRGPATDTQYF	TGTGCCAGCAGCCCCCTGGGGTGGCGGGGCCCAGCAACAGATACGCAGTATTTT
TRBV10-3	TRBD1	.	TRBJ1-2	CAISESYRGDGYTF	TGTGCCATCAGTGAGTCGTACAGGGGAGATGGCTACACCTTC
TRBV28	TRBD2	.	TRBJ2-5	CASSFPGLAGVGETQYF	TGTGCCAGCAGTTTTCCGGGACTAGCGGGAGTGGGGGAGACCCAGTACTTC
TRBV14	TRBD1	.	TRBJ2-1	CASTQGVDEQFF	TGTGCCAGCACTCAGGGGGTAGATGAGCAGTTCTTC